These 8 T cell receptor beta chains were all obtained from the same sample, sequenced in a study of blood T cells in healthy people across ages. The use of a sample-barcoded 5' primer and a J-beta primer mix characterized a second PCR of roughly 6 to 12 cycles. Using its own MiXCR run on the 5' RACE reads, TCRdb lists one record per CDR3 protein. The table records around 1,100,000 distinct CDR3 sequences, around two fifths of them present only once. Sequencing was carried out using blood. The receptors derive from a man aged 18-30 years in good health.

The chain links TRBV5-6 to TRBJ2-3, with 9 bases fitting TRBD2. CDR3 length: 16 residues. CDR1 and CDR2 from the germline V gene are SGHDT and YYEEEE. Trimming at V came to 2 bases and at J to 5 bases, leaving 9 bases not matched to a gene. The CDR3 region has the DNA TGTGCCAGCAGCTTCATGACGGCGGGGGGGCGAGATACGCAGTATTTT. Amino acid sequence: CASSFMTAGGRDTQYF. Combining the CDR3 with reference TRBV5-6 and TRBJ2-3 gives the whole variable domain DAGVTQSPTHLIKTRGQQVTLRCSPKSGHDTVSWYQQALGQGPQFIFQYYEEEERQRGNFPDRFSGHQFPNYSSELNVNALLLGDSALYLCASSFMTAGGRDTQYFGPGTRLTVL.

Written as DNA, the CDR3 is TGTGCCAGCAGTCCCCCCTATGCTACAGATACGCAGTATTTT. It yields the protein CASSPPYATDTQYF. The chain joins TRBV28 to TRBJ2-3, with D uncertain. Trimming shortened V by 5 bases and J by 3 bases, and 12 bases separated the two germline ends. This CDR3 has 14 residues. CDR1 MDHEN and CDR2 SYDVKM come from the germline V gene.

This chain joins TRBV2 and TRBJ1-5, with 7 bases lining up with TRBD1. Unmatched junction bases numbered 9, after V lost 4 bases and J lost 6 bases. Germline V gene sequence: CDR1 SNHLY, CDR2 FYNNEI. The CDR3 loop spans 15 amino acids. The chain's CDR3 is CASSGQGMGSQPQHF. CDR3 DNA sequence: TGTGCCAGCAGTGGACAGGGTATGGGCAGTCAGCCCCAGCATTTT. The full variable domain, rest sourced from reference TRBV2 and TRBJ1-5, is EPEVTQTPSHQVTQMGQEVILRCVPISNHLYFYWYRQILGQKVEFLVSFYNNEISEKSEIFDDQFSVERPDGSNFTLKIRSTKLEDSAMYFCASSGQGMGSQPQHFGDGTRLSIL.

This sequence joins TRBV7-2 and TRBJ2-3; D remains unclear. Germline CDR1 and CDR2: SGHTA and FQGNSA. The CDR3 has 13 amino acids. V was pared by 4 bases and J by 7 bases, with 12 bases between. The CDR3 DNA is TGTGCCAGCAGCTCCGGCGCACGAAATACGCAGTATTTT. Its protein is CASSSGARNTQYF.

The rearrangement joins TRBV7-2 to TRBJ2-5; 9 bases are a match to TRBD1. The J call may be incorrect, as the DNA end agrees better with TRBJ2-7. CDR3 length equals 14 residues. The germline V gene encodes CDR1 SGHTA and CDR2 FQGNSA. The CDR3 loop reads CASQTQGASYEQYF. The DNA for the CDR3 is TGTGCCAGCCAGACACAGGGGGCTTCCTACGAGCAGTACTTC.

A few counts support this clonotype. In nucleotides, the CDR3 is TGTGCCAGCAGCCGAACTAGCGGGGGGGACAATGAGCAGTTCTTC. Translation: CASSRTSGGDNEQFF. The chain uses TRBV4-2 and TRBJ2-1; 13 bases line up with TRBD2. The CDR3 spans 15 residues. V dropped 4 bases and J dropped 5; count of bases not matched to a gene: 2. Germline lookup yields CDR1 LGHNA and CDR2 YNFKEQ.

This clonotype was observed many times. The V call is TRBV6-6, the J call TRBJ2-7, with 7 bases aligning to TRBD1. V dropped 2 bases and J dropped 2; count of bases not matched to a gene: 6. Germline values: CDR1 MNHNY, CDR2 SVGAGI (reference sequence). This CDR3 is built from 15 residues. In nucleotides, the CDR3 is TGTGCCAGCAGTTACCTTAGGGGGCAGCCCTACGAGCAGTACTTC. As protein: CASSYLRGQPYEQYF.

This clonotype was counted many times. The chain is built from TRBV3-1 and TRBJ1-2, with D unclear. CDR3 length equals 14 residues. The germline gives CDR1 LGHDT, CDR2 YNNKEL (reference sequence). The V end lost 0 bases, the J end lost 4 bases, and 9 bases lay between the germline ends. The CDR3 DNA follows: TGTGCCAGCAGCCAAGATTTGGCAGCCTATGGCTACACCTTC. Translated, it gives CASSQDLAAYGYTF.